The clone carrying this T cell receptor beta chain was seen only a few times. Its specificity is not known. This sample is drawn from a study of STAT5B mutations in CD4+ large granular lymphocyte leukemia. CDR3 length: 14 amino acids. The V and J ends lost 6 bases and 0 bases, in that order; junction bases with no gene match: 4. CDR1 and CDR2 (germline): SQVTM, ANQGSEA. The assay was immunoSEQ multiplex PCR, and TCRdb's table has in-frame clones only and misses some. This table holds more than 45,000 clones, roughly 70% found once. Study-level points and caveats: TRBV06-family usage was enriched in top patient clones (8/27) versus controls (2/35). Without putative leukemic clones, patient CD4-sorted repertoires remained more clonal than healthy CD4+ repertoires.

The receptor was derived from a human donor in good health. The specimen sequenced was CD4+ T cells from blood buffy coats. The V gene is TRBV29-1, the J gene TRBJ1-4; TRBD1 matches 7 bases. CDR3 loop: CSVGDRATNEKLFF. The DNA for the CDR3 is TGCAGCGTGGGAGACAGGGCAACTAATGAAAAACTGTTTTTT.